Below are 30 T cell receptor beta chains sequenced from a single sample in a study of blood T cell repertoires in COVID-19. Libraries were prepared by immunoSEQ multiplex PCR; TCRdb keeps only in-frame clonotypes and omits some of them. The sample lists under 85,000 clones, less than 90% occurring once. The sample was peripheral blood. The receptors were sampled from a man in his sixties with active or convalescent COVID-19.

The V and J genes are TRBV2 and TRBJ1-6; TRBD1 agrees at 8 bases. Germline V CDR1 and CDR2: SNHLY, FYNNEI. The CDR3 covers 16 residues. V lost 4 bases and J lost 5; bases outside the gene matches: 7. CDR3: CASSARQGSDNSPLHF. The CDR3 nucleotides read TGTGCCAGCAGTGCGAGACAGGGGTCCGATAATTCACCCCTCCACTTT.

This clone was observed a single time. This rearrangement joins TRBV27 to TRBJ2-3; 9 nucleotides match TRBD1. This CDR3 has 16 residues. Trimming took 5 bases from V and 3 from J; bases not matched to a gene: 9. Per the germline V gene, CDR1 is MNHEY and CDR2 is SMNVEV (reference sequence). This CDR3 is CASSRQGGLVTDTQYF. In DNA form, the CDR3 reads TGTGCCAGCAGTCGACAGGGGGGCTTAGTGACAGATACGCAGTATTTT.

The chain uses TRBV6-6 and TRBJ1-4; TRBD1 agrees at 10 bases. Germline-derived CDR1 and CDR2 are MNHNY and SVGAGI (reference sequence). V lost 2 bases, J lost 7 bases, and 7 bases stayed unmatched. The CDR3 has 16 residues. In DNA, the CDR3 is TGTGCCAGCAGTTACCGCCGACAGGGGGCGTCTGAAAAACTGTTTTTT. Its translation is CASSYRRQGASEKLFF.

This chain uses TRBV2 with TRBJ2-7; 7 bases are shared with TRBD2. CDR1 and CDR2 from the germline V gene are SNHLY and FYNNEI. The CDR3 contains 13 residues. The V and J ends lost 7 bases and 3 bases, in that order; junction bases with no gene match: 6. The CDR3: CASTLGGGYEQYF. DNA of the CDR3: TGTGCCAGCACCCTTGGGGGGGGCTACGAGCAGTACTTC.

The chain recombines TRBV6-2 or TRBV6-3 with TRBJ2-5, with TRBD2 matching 7 bases. J was trimmed by 1 base and V by 3 bases; bases with no gene match: 5. This CDR3 has 15 residues. The germline gives CDR1 MNHEY, CDR2 SVGEGT. DNA of the CDR3: TGTGCCAGCAGTTATAGTGGCGGGGGCCAAGAGACCCAGTACTTC. This gives the protein CASSYSGGGQETQYF.

The CDR3 DNA sequence: TGTGCCAGCAGCCTAGCCCGGACAGGGACTGAAGCTTTCTTT. Translating gives CASSLARTGTEAFF. The chain recombines TRBV14 with TRBJ1-1, with 8 bases fitting TRBD1. The CDR3 spans 14 residues. Looked up from germline, CDR1 is SGHDN and CDR2 is FVKESK. Losses at the gene ends were 4 bases for V and 5 bases for J; bases not matched to a gene: 6.

This chain links TRBV23-1 with TRBJ1-3; no definite D call. TRBV23-1 counts as an open reading frame of uncertain function. The germline V and J ends were trimmed by 6 bases and 0 bases, with 12 bases remaining between them. CDR3 length: 15 amino acids. The chain's CDR3 is CASSRWARSGNTIYF. DNA of the CDR3: TGCGCCAGCAGCCGGTGGGCCCGCTCTGGAAACACCATATATTTT.

The V and J genes are TRBV18 and TRBJ2-7; D is uncertain. The V and J ends lost 3 bases and 3 bases respectively, with 9 bases between them. Germline V gene data show CDR1 as KGHSH and CDR2 as LQKENI. There are 13 residues in the CDR3. CDR3 sequence reads: CASSPTTFYEQYF. The CDR3 DNA reads as TGTGCCAGCTCACCCACGACATTCTACGAGCAGTACTTC.

The chain joins TRBV11-3 to TRBJ1-2; TRBD1 agrees at 9 bases. CDR3 length equals 14 residues. Trimming removed 5 bases from V and 5 bases from J; junction bases left unmatched: 6. The V gene's germline CDR1 is SGHNT and CDR2 YENEEA. CDR3 amino acids: CASSPPGQGYGYTF. The CDR3 nucleotides read TGTGCCAGCAGCCCCCCGGGACAGGGATATGGCTACACCTTC.

The genes are TRBV10-3 and TRBJ1-2, with a tentative D call TRBD1 (5 bases). Germline-derived CDR1 and CDR2 are ENHRY and SYGVKD. The CDR3 has 12 residues. Trimming removed 7 bases from V and 1 base from J, with 7 bases in between. CDR3 loop: CAIMGGNYGYTF. The CDR3 DNA follows: TGTGCCATCATGGGGGGTAACTATGGCTACACCTTC.

The chain employs TRBV7-2 and TRBJ1-1; D is unresolved. Germline CDR1 SGHTA, CDR2 FQGNSA. This CDR3 is 11 amino acids long. Trimming removed 5 bases at V and 8 bases at J, with 9 bases between. Here the CDR3 DNA reads TGTGCCAGCAGCAGGCTACAGGAAGCTTTCTTT. Translated: CASSRLQEAFF.

The V call is TRBV4-3, the J call TRBJ1-1; 9 positions match TRBD1. The CDR3 sequence is 14 residues long. V was clipped by 3 bases and J by 11 bases; unmatched bases: 10. Germline CDR1 reads LGHNA; CDR2 reads YSLEER. This chain's CDR3 is CASSHQDRGGVAFF. In DNA form, the CDR3 reads TGCGCCAGCAGCCACCAGGACAGGGGAGGCGTTGCTTTCTTT.

The chain combines TRBV9 with TRBJ1-6, with D perhaps matching TRBD1 (5 bases). The V and J ends lost 3 bases and 0 bases respectively, with 10 bases between them. Germline V gene data show CDR1 as SGDLS and CDR2 as YYNGEE. The CDR3 spans 16 residues. The CDR3 DNA reads TGTGCCAGCAGCGGCACAGGTGACTCCTATAATTCACCCCTCCACTTT. Translated, it gives CASSGTGDSYNSPLHF.

The V and J genes are TRBV4-3 and TRBJ2-6; TRBD1 might be the D (5 bases). This CDR3 comprises 16 residues. Deletions cut 0 bases from V and 4 bases from J, with 10 bases between. Per the germline V gene, CDR1 is LGHNA and CDR2 is YSLEER. The CDR3 region is CASSQEQGVGANVLTF. The CDR3 region has the DNA TGCGCCAGCAGCCAAGAGCAGGGTGTGGGGGCCAACGTCCTGACTTTC.

This clone was counted between two and nine times. The V and J genes are TRBV9 and TRBJ1-2; 8 bases map to TRBD1. From germline, CDR1 is SGDLS and CDR2 YYNGEE. This CDR3 comprises 18 residues. The J segment lost 4 bases and the V segment lost 3 bases, leaving 17 bases of the junction unmatched. The CDR3 coding sequence is TGTGCCAGCAGCGCCCTCTATCGGACAGGGAGTGGATCCTATGGCTACACCTTC. It is translated as CASSALYRTGSGSYGYTF. Variable domain in full (rest from reference TRBV9 and TRBJ1-2): DSGVTQTPKHLITATGQRVTLRCSPRSGDLSVYWYQQSLDQGLQFLIQYYNGEERAKGNILERFSAQQFPDLHSELNLSSLELGDSALYFCASSALYRTGSGSYGYTFGSGTRLTVV.

The chain employs TRBV4-1 and TRBJ1-2; 7 nucleotides align to TRBD1. Germline CDR1 and CDR2: MGHRA and YSYEKL. There are 17 residues in the CDR3. The trim removed 4 bases at V and 3 bases at J, leaving 14 bases unmatched. The DNA of the CDR3 is TGCGCCAGCAGCCCTACCTTACAGGGGACGGATGACTATGGCTACACCTTC. This gives the protein CASSPTLQGTDDYGYTF.

The V call is TRBV19, the J call TRBJ1-1, with TRBD1 matching 7 bases. This CDR3 contains 16 residues. V trimming: 5 bases; J trimming: 4 bases; junction bases outside the gene matches: 13. CDR1 is LNHDA, CDR2 SQIVND, per germline (reference sequence). The CDR3 DNA sequence: TGTGCCAGTAGTGTAAGACAGGTTCCAGGGGGCACTGAAGCTTTCTTT. Protein: CASSVRQVPGGTEAFF.

This clone has just a few counts. V gene TRBV6-2 or TRBV6-3 combines with J gene TRBJ2-5, with TRBD2 identical over 9 bases. Germline loops: CDR1 MNHEY, CDR2 SVGEGT. The CDR3 covers 15 residues. The J segment lost 5 bases and the V segment lost 1 base, leaving 5 bases of the junction unmatched. CDR3 nucleotide sequence: TGTGCCAGCAGTTACTTGGCGGGGGGGCCGGAGACCCAGTACTTC. Translating gives CASSYLAGGPETQYF.

This clone appeared a single time. The chain employs TRBV6-7 and TRBJ2-6; 9 nucleotides line up with TRBD1. TRBV6-7 qualifies as an ORF whose function is uncertain. Trimming cost V 6 bases and J 2 bases; bases outside gene matches: 11. This CDR3 spans 18 amino acids. CDR3 bases: TGTGCCAGCAGACCGGGGGACAGGGAAGAAGCTGGGGCCAACGTCCTGACTTTC. This translates into CASRPGDREEAGANVLTF.

The rearrangement links TRBV12-5 to TRBJ1-1; tentative D call: TRBD1 (6 bases). This CDR3 spans 13 amino acids. Germline-derived CDR1 and CDR2 are LGHNT and FRNRAP. V was trimmed by 11 bases and J by 10 bases, leaving 23 bases between them. CDR3: CAGSTDSLGGAFF. The CDR3 nucleotides are TGTGCTGGGTCCACGGACAGTCTTGGGGGAGCTTTCTTT.

This sequence joins TRBV7-2 and TRBJ2-1, with D tentatively TRBD1 (5 bases). The CDR3 contains 13 residues. Germline V gives CDR1 SGHTA, CDR2 FQGNSA. V was cut by 5 bases and J by 4 bases, with 9 bases left in between. In nucleotides, the CDR3 is TGTGCCAGCAGCACGTACAGGTACAATGAGCAGTTCTTC. Encoded protein: CASSTYRYNEQFF.

This chain joins TRBV11-2 and TRBJ2-1, with 12 bases fitting TRBD2. The CDR3 is 16 amino acids. Losses at the gene ends were 7 bases for V and 3 bases for J; bases not matched to a gene: 7. Germline V gene lookup returns CDR1 SGHAT and CDR2 FQNNGV. The chain's CDR3 is CASTQTSGGYYNEQFF. The CDR3 coding sequence is TGTGCCAGCACCCAGACTAGCGGGGGCTACTACAATGAGCAGTTCTTC. Based on the CDR3 plus reference TRBV11-2 and TRBJ2-1, the full variable domain is EAGVAQSPRYKIIEKRQSVAFWCNPISGHATLYWYQQILGQGPKLLIQFQNNGVVDDSQLPKDRFSAERLKGVDSTLKIQPAKLEDSAVYLCASTQTSGGYYNEQFFGPGTRLTVL.

This chain links TRBV6-2 or TRBV6-3 with TRBJ2-7, with a weak D call TRBD1 (5 bases). V was trimmed by 4 bases and J by 0 bases, leaving 10 bases between them. This CDR3 contains 14 residues. The germline CDR1 and CDR2 sequences are MNHEY and SVGEGT. CDR3 sequence: CASSFDSSSYEQYF. CDR3 DNA sequence: TGTGCCAGCAGTTTCGACAGTAGCTCCTACGAGCAGTACTTC.

The gene calls are TRBV19 and TRBJ1-2; maybe TRBD1 (5 bases). V gave up 8 bases and J gave up 0 bases, with 10 bases separating them. Germline V gives CDR1 LNHDA, CDR2 SQIVND (reference sequence). The CDR3 runs to 13 residues. CDR3 loop: CASSREANYGYTF. CDR3 coding DNA: TGTGCCAGTTCCAGGGAAGCTAACTATGGCTACACCTTC.

The table lists this clone with a count of one. The V gene is TRBV24-1, the J gene TRBJ1-1; TRBD1 aligns across 8 bases. This CDR3 spans 16 amino acids. Unmatched junction bases numbered 11, after V lost 8 bases and J lost 1 base. CDR1 KGHDR and CDR2 SFDVKD come from the germline V gene. The CDR3 region is CATNLTGERRNTEAFF. CDR3 sequence (DNA): TGTGCCACCAATTTGACAGGGGAGAGGAGGAACACTGAAGCTTTCTTT.

The rearrangement joins TRBV15 to TRBJ1-5; TRBD1 agrees at 7 bases. The CDR3 consists of 15 residues. In germline, CDR1 is LNHNV, CDR2 YYDKDF (reference sequence). The V segment lost 3 bases and the J segment 3 bases; nucleotides outside the gene matches: 5. CDR3 bases: TGTGCCACCAGCAGTAGACAGGGTGCCAATCAGCCCCAGCATTTT. Its translation: CATSSRQGANQPQHF.

The chain is built from TRBV10-3 and TRBJ2-7; 7 nucleotides align to TRBD1. There are 15 residues in the CDR3. Germline CDR1 is ENHRY and CDR2 is SYGVKD. V lost 6 bases to trimming and J lost 1 base; unmatched junction nucleotides: 9. The CDR3 sequence: CAIRVDRDPSYEQYF. In DNA form, the CDR3 reads TGTGCCATCAGGGTTGACAGGGACCCTTCCTACGAGCAGTACTTC.

The V call is TRBV18, the J call TRBJ1-2; maybe TRBD1 (6 bases). Germline V lookup: CDR1 KGHSH, CDR2 LQKENI. Trimming left V 0 bases short and J 4 bases short, with 18 bases between. CDR3 length: 17 amino acids. The CDR3 spells CASSPPSGGANFYGYTF. CDR3 bases: TGTGCCAGCTCACCACCGTCTGGGGGGGCTAACTTCTATGGCTACACCTTC.

This rearrangement joins TRBV9 to TRBJ1-5; D call uncertain. This CDR3 is built from 15 residues. V lost 0 bases, J lost 0 bases, and 7 bases lay in between. Per the germline V gene, CDR1 is SGDLS and CDR2 is YYNGEE. The CDR3 here is CASSVGPSSNQPQHF. The CDR3 DNA reads TGTGCCAGCAGCGTAGGGCCAAGTAGCAATCAGCCCCAGCATTTT.

This sequence joins TRBV18 and TRBJ1-2, with D possibly matching TRBD1 (6 bases). Trimming left V 0 bases short and J 2 bases short, with 10 bases between. Per the germline V gene, CDR1 is KGHSH and CDR2 is LQKENI. This CDR3 is built from 15 residues. The CDR3 loop reads CASSPPAGVNYGYTF. Written as DNA, the CDR3 is TGTGCCAGCTCACCACCGGCAGGGGTAAACTATGGCTACACCTTC.